Sequencing of this TCR beta chain was carried out in a study of control samples from healthy donors and cancer patients. CDR1 is SGHRS and CDR2 is YFSETQ in the germline V gene. Trimming removed 1 base from V and 5 bases from J; junction bases left unmatched: 5. This CDR3 region has 14 residues. TCRdb's copy holds only in-frame clones and misses some; the assay was immunoSEQ multiplex PCR. Found here are under 150,000 clones, roughly 86% of them singletons; the top ten hold just over 7.5%. V and J are TRBV5-1 and TRBJ1-1; 7 positions agree with TRBD1. This clonotype was sampled from a man in his fifties with head and neck cancer. The material sequenced was PBMCs. CDR3 coding DNA: TGCGCCAGCAGCTTGTCAGGGGGTTTAACTGAAGCTTTCTTT. Translating it yields CASSLSGGLTEAFF.